The following is a T cell receptor beta chain sequence with its context. This clonotype was picked up a small number of times. What antigen it recognizes has not been identified. No qualities accompany the bases; no much larger clone lies one base away. This sample was included in a study of CD8 T cells in ankylosing spondylitis (TCRdb year 2017). The study in broad terms: To find TCR variants linked to disease, the study profiled T cell receptor beta repertoires in ankylosing spondylitis patients and healthy donors. Peripheral blood samples were taken, and synovial fluid was additionally collected from ankylosing spondylitis patients. The full study cohort comprised about 25 ankylosing spondylitis patients and 110 or so healthy donors.

Instrument on record: Illumina HiSeq 2500. Quantitative 5'-RACE with molecular barcodes was the method used to prepare the TCR beta libraries. The original pipeline was this. A new computational method, built on a probabilistic model of VDJ rearrangement, was used to identify disease-linked TCR variants. The raw public data were reprocessed by TCRdb itself: fastp quality trimming at Q25, MiXCR clonotype calling, in-frame beta chains only. All rows with the same CDR3 protein become a single entry with the most common DNA and genes. The V and J calls shown here were made by TCRdb, not taken from the authors' results. The sample table records 270,000 or so distinct CDR3 sequences; over 15% of these occur just once. Under 40% of the sample goes to the ten largest clones. What the authors observed across the whole study: A TCR beta motif of 8 or 9 highly homologous amino acid variants appeared characteristic of blood from ankylosing spondylitis patients. Some motif variants were previously reported in synovial fluid and blood of reactive arthritis patients, suggesting common disease-initiation mechanisms. Significant enrichment of the disease-linked clones was reported in matched synovial fluid samples from ankylosing spondylitis patients. The disease-linked clones had a CD8+ phenotype and were found at relatively low frequencies in peripheral blood.

Sequenced: blood, either unsorted or a sorted T cell fraction (not recorded which). This TCR was sampled from a male donor with ankylosing spondylitis or in good health (not recorded which).

CDR3 reads: CASSEVSSNTEAFF. The nucleotide sequence is TGTGCCAGCAGCGAAGTAAGCAGCAACACTGAAGCTTTCTTT. The chain was built from TRBV5-6 and TRBJ1-1, with no confidently assigned D gene. The CDR3 has 14 amino acids, counting the end cysteine and phenylalanine. Only CDR3 DNA remains: 42 bases, in frame from the first base. V and J are truncated by 4 bases and 2 bases respectively, leaving an intervening sequence of 12 bases. According to the germline V gene, CDR1 reads SGHDT and CDR2 reads YYEEEE.